Listed below are T cell receptor beta chains from one sample, sequenced in a study of T-cell memory formation after mild COVID-19. TCRdb redid the calling of the 5' RACE reads with MiXCR, one entry per CDR3 protein. Here the sample spans about 360,000 distinct CDR3 sequences, over 10% being singletons. The source material was PBMCs or a T cell subset sorted from them (not recorded which). These TCRs come from a man in his late teens or twenties who had mild COVID-19 (a few samples of this study predate the infection). Cell type and time point are not known. CDR3s include the opening cysteine and the closing phenylalanine or tryptophan. A D gene is named only where the DNA matches it firmly. Clone sizes are given selectively: once, few, many, or a class where the clone is expanded.

len: 14
d_gene: TRBD1
v_gene: TRBV7-9
abundance: many
j_gene: TRBJ2-3
CDR3aa: CASIPTGEEDTQYF
CDR3nt: TGTGCCAGCATCCCGACAGGGGAAGAAGATACGCAGTATTTT

len: 17
d_gene: TRBD1
v_gene: TRBV4-2
abundance: few
j_gene: TRBJ2-5
CDR3aa: CASSQEVAGGSVETQYF
CDR3nt: TGTGCCAGCAGCCAAGAGGTAGCAGGGGGATCGGTGGAGACCCAGTACTTC

len: 12
d_gene: -
v_gene: TRBV27
abundance: -
j_gene: TRBJ1-5
CDR3aa: CASSFLSQPQHF
CDR3nt: TGTGCCAGCAGTTTCCTAAGTCAGCCCCAGCATTTT

len: 11
d_gene: -
v_gene: TRBV20-1
abundance: -
j_gene: TRBJ1-2
CDR3aa: CSAGLRVGYTF
CDR3nt: TGCAGTGCTGGCCTCAGGGTTGGCTACACCTTC

len: 16
d_gene: TRBD2
v_gene: TRBV25-1
abundance: few
j_gene: TRBJ2-3
CDR3aa: CASSDGGLAGTDTQYF
CDR3nt: TGTGCCAGCAGTGATGGTGGACTAGCGGGAACAGATACGCAGTATTTT

len: 15
d_gene: TRBD1
v_gene: TRBV5-1
abundance: few
j_gene: TRBJ2-3
CDR3aa: CASRDRGEVTDTQYF
CDR3nt: TGCGCCAGCAGGGACAGGGGAGAGGTCACAGATACGCAGTATTTT

len: 14
d_gene: -
v_gene: TRBV6-5
abundance: few
j_gene: TRBJ2-1
CDR3aa: CASRNSRSLNEQFF
CDR3nt: TGTGCCAGCAGAAATTCCCGGAGTCTCAATGAGCAGTTCTTC

len: 14
d_gene: -
v_gene: TRBV9
abundance: -
j_gene: TRBJ1-6
CDR3aa: CASSVDSTNSPLHF
CDR3nt: TGTGCCAGCAGCGTTGACAGCACCAATTCACCCCTCCACTTT

len: 14
d_gene: -
v_gene: TRBV7-2
abundance: -
j_gene: TRBJ2-5
CDR3aa: CASSLDQLRGTQYF
CDR3nt: TGTGCCAGCAGCTTGGACCAGCTGCGAGGGACCCAGTACTTC

len: 16
d_gene: TRBD2
v_gene: TRBV12-3/TRBV12-4
abundance: many
j_gene: TRBJ2-5
CDR3aa: CASSWTSGTIQETQYF
CDR3nt: TGTGCCAGCAGCTGGACTAGCGGAACGATACAAGAGACCCAGTACTTC

len: 16
d_gene: -
v_gene: TRBV5-1
abundance: -
j_gene: TRBJ2-1
CDR3aa: CASSLRGAASYNEQFF
CDR3nt: TGCGCCAGCAGCTTAAGGGGTGCGGCATCCTACAATGAGCAGTTCTTC

len: 14
d_gene: -
v_gene: TRBV19
abundance: many
j_gene: TRBJ2-7
CDR3aa: CASSKRDKAYEQYF
CDR3nt: TGTGCCAGTAGTAAAAGGGACAAAGCCTACGAGCAGTACTTC

len: 13
d_gene: -
v_gene: TRBV18
abundance: many
j_gene: TRBJ1-1
CDR3aa: CASSPGLNTEAFF
CDR3nt: TGTGCCAGCTCACCGGGACTGAACACTGAAGCTTTCTTT

len: 14
d_gene: -
v_gene: TRBV10-3
abundance: few
j_gene: TRBJ2-2
CDR3aa: CAISESGTTGELFF
CDR3nt: TGTGCCATCAGTGAATCCGGGACTACCGGGGAGCTGTTTTTT

len: 13
d_gene: -
v_gene: TRBV5-1
abundance: -
j_gene: TRBJ1-2
CDR3aa: CASSLAGVGGYTF
CDR3nt: TGCGCCAGCAGCTTGGCGGGGGTCGGTGGCTACACCTTC

len: 13
d_gene: -
v_gene: TRBV12-5
abundance: few
j_gene: TRBJ2-2
CDR3aa: CASGLSTYGELFF
CDR3nt: TGTGCTAGTGGTCTGTCGACGTACGGGGAGCTGTTTTTT

len: 15
d_gene: -
v_gene: TRBV6-5
abundance: few
j_gene: TRBJ1-2
CDR3aa: CASSYVGTGNYGYTF
CDR3nt: TGTGCCAGCAGTTACGTGGGAACAGGGAACTATGGCTACACCTTC

len: 15
d_gene: -
v_gene: TRBV4-3
abundance: few
j_gene: TRBJ1-5
CDR3aa: CASSLYRDSNQPQHF
CDR3nt: TGCGCCAGCAGCCTGTACCGGGACAGCAATCAGCCCCAGCATTTT

len: 12
d_gene: -
v_gene: TRBV24-1
abundance: many
j_gene: TRBJ2-1
CDR3aa: CASGSGYNEQFF
CDR3nt: TGTGCCAGCGGTTCGGGATACAATGAGCAGTTCTTC

len: 13
d_gene: -
v_gene: TRBV29-1
abundance: -
j_gene: TRBJ1-1
CDR3aa: CSGKQDPNTEAFF
CDR3nt: TGCAGCGGAAAACAGGACCCTAACACTGAAGCTTTCTTT

len: 13
d_gene: TRBD1
v_gene: TRBV27
abundance: -
j_gene: TRBJ1-2
CDR3aa: CATIKQGNRGYTF
CDR3nt: TGTGCAACGATTAAACAGGGGAACCGTGGCTACACCTTC

len: 12
d_gene: TRBD1
v_gene: TRBV12-3/TRBV12-4
abundance: -
j_gene: TRBJ1-1
CDR3aa: CASREGARRAFF
CDR3nt: TGTGCCAGCAGGGAGGGGGCGCGTAGAGCTTTCTTT

len: 16
d_gene: TRBD2
v_gene: TRBV12-3/TRBV12-4
abundance: few
j_gene: TRBJ2-6
CDR3aa: CATSGGGHSGANVLTF
CDR3nt: TGTGCCACCTCCGGGGGGGGTCACTCTGGGGCCAACGTCCTGACTTTC

len: 14
d_gene: -
v_gene: TRBV12-3/TRBV12-4
abundance: -
j_gene: TRBJ1-1
CDR3aa: CASSYGRPNTEAFF
CDR3nt: TGTGCCAGCAGTTACGGACGACCGAACACTGAAGCTTTCTTT

len: 16
d_gene: -
v_gene: TRBV5-6
abundance: many
j_gene: TRBJ1-3
CDR3aa: CASSVTGPTSGNTIYF
CDR3nt: TGTGCCAGCAGCGTTACGGGACCGACCTCTGGAAACACCATATATTTT

len: 14
d_gene: TRBD2
v_gene: TRBV20-1
abundance: few
j_gene: TRBJ2-3
CDR3aa: CSAYSGVGTDTQYF
CDR3nt: TGCAGTGCGTATAGCGGGGTGGGCACAGATACGCAGTATTTT

len: 15
d_gene: -
v_gene: TRBV5-1
abundance: few
j_gene: TRBJ1-6
CDR3aa: CASSLDGEKSSPLHF
CDR3nt: TGCGCCAGCAGCTTGGATGGGGAGAAGAGCTCACCCCTCCACTTT

len: 16
d_gene: TRBD2
v_gene: TRBV19
abundance: few
j_gene: TRBJ2-1
CDR3aa: CASSRPSAGAYNEQFF
CDR3nt: TGTGCCAGTAGTAGACCCTCAGCGGGGGCCTACAATGAGCAGTTCTTC

len: 12
d_gene: -
v_gene: TRBV6-2/TRBV6-3
abundance: once
j_gene: TRBJ1-1
CDR3aa: CASSPRQAGAFF
CDR3nt: TGTGCCAGCAGCCCTCGACAGGCGGGAGCTTTCTTT

len: 11
d_gene: -
v_gene: TRBV7-2
abundance: few
j_gene: TRBJ2-3
CDR3aa: CASSLGLTQYF
CDR3nt: TGTGCCAGCAGCTTAGGTCTAACGCAGTATTTT

len: 13
d_gene: -
v_gene: TRBV12-3/TRBV12-4
abundance: few
j_gene: TRBJ1-1
CDR3aa: CASSFQGFTEAFF
CDR3nt: TGTGCCAGCAGTTTCCAAGGGTTCACTGAAGCTTTCTTT

len: 16
d_gene: TRBD2
v_gene: TRBV28
abundance: few
j_gene: TRBJ2-1
CDR3aa: CASRPRGGSSYNEQFF
CDR3nt: TGTGCCAGCCGGCCCCGGGGGGGGAGCTCCTACAATGAGCAGTTCTTC

len: 13
d_gene: -
v_gene: TRBV6-5
abundance: -
j_gene: TRBJ2-1
CDR3aa: CASISDWSNEQFF
CDR3nt: TGTGCCAGCATCTCTGACTGGAGCAATGAGCAGTTCTTC

len: 15
d_gene: TRBD1
v_gene: TRBV4-2
abundance: few
j_gene: TRBJ1-1
CDR3aa: CASSPGDRDNTEAFF
CDR3nt: TGTGCCAGCAGCCCAGGGGACAGGGACAACACTGAAGCTTTCTTT

len: 18
d_gene: TRBD2
v_gene: TRBV7-9
abundance: -
j_gene: TRBJ2-3
CDR3aa: CASSSTSGGAGSTDTQYF
CDR3nt: TGTGCCAGCAGCTCAACTAGCGGGGGGGCGGGCAGCACAGATACGCAGTATTTT

len: 13
d_gene: TRBD1
v_gene: TRBV7-3
abundance: few
j_gene: TRBJ2-1
CDR3aa: CASSLQGANEQFF
CDR3nt: TGTGCCAGCAGCTTACAGGGGGCTAATGAGCAGTTCTTC

len: 10
d_gene: -
v_gene: TRBV21-1
abundance: few
j_gene: TRBJ1-2
CDR3aa: CASSNDGYTF
CDR3nt: TGTGCCAGCAGCAACGATGGCTACACCTTC

len: 17
d_gene: TRBD2
v_gene: TRBV5-1
abundance: -
j_gene: TRBJ2-1
CDR3aa: CASSVPSGGAGENEQFF
CDR3nt: TGCGCCAGCAGCGTTCCTAGCGGGGGGGCCGGGGAGAATGAGCAGTTCTTC

len: 15
d_gene: TRBD1
v_gene: TRBV18
abundance: -
j_gene: TRBJ2-7
CDR3aa: CASSSTGTGTYEQYF
CDR3nt: TGTGCCAGCTCGTCTACCGGGACAGGGACCTACGAGCAGTACTTC

len: 17
d_gene: -
v_gene: TRBV5-1
abundance: -
j_gene: TRBJ2-6
CDR3aa: CASSSTGVTSGANVLTF
CDR3nt: TGCGCCAGCAGCTCGACAGGAGTGACCTCTGGGGCCAACGTCCTGACTTTC

len: 13
d_gene: TRBD2
v_gene: TRBV6-5
abundance: -
j_gene: TRBJ2-1
CDR3aa: CASQAGVYNEQFF
CDR3nt: TGTGCCAGCCAGGCGGGGGTATACAATGAGCAGTTCTTC

len: 12
d_gene: -
v_gene: TRBV20-1
abundance: -
j_gene: TRBJ1-2
CDR3aa: CSAGTGDYGYTF
CDR3nt: TGCAGTGCTGGGACCGGGGACTATGGCTACACCTTC

len: 11
d_gene: -
v_gene: TRBV7-9
abundance: few
j_gene: TRBJ2-1
CDR3aa: CASGGRAEQFF
CDR3nt: TGTGCCTCCGGGGGGCGGGCAGAGCAGTTCTTC

len: 13
d_gene: TRBD1
v_gene: TRBV3-1
abundance: -
j_gene: TRBJ1-2
CDR3aa: CASSQGQSYGYTF
CDR3nt: TGTGCCAGCAGCCAGGGACAGAGCTATGGCTACACCTTC

len: 18
d_gene: -
v_gene: TRBV24-1
abundance: few
j_gene: TRBJ2-1
CDR3aa: CATSDSSFPSASTDEQFF
CDR3nt: TGTGCCACCAGTGATTCCTCCTTCCCCTCTGCCTCGACCGATGAGCAGTTCTTC

len: 17
d_gene: -
v_gene: TRBV9
abundance: few
j_gene: TRBJ2-1
CDR3aa: CASSAGDTLPPYNEQFF
CDR3nt: TGTGCCAGCAGCGCCGGGGACACCCTTCCGCCCTACAATGAGCAGTTCTTC

len: 14
d_gene: -
v_gene: TRBV12-3/TRBV12-4
abundance: -
j_gene: TRBJ1-6
CDR3aa: CASSFEGRRSPLHF
CDR3nt: TGTGCCAGCAGTTTCGAAGGGAGGCGTTCACCCCTCCACTTT

len: 18
d_gene: -
v_gene: TRBV5-1
abundance: -
j_gene: TRBJ2-3
CDR3aa: CASSPDGGTAPSTDTQYF
CDR3nt: TGCGCCAGCAGCCCGGACGGTGGGACGGCGCCTTCCACAGATACGCAGTATTTT

len: 15
d_gene: TRBD1
v_gene: TRBV28
abundance: -
j_gene: TRBJ2-5
CDR3aa: CASSSETGAQETQYF
CDR3nt: TGTGCCAGCAGTTCTGAAACAGGGGCCCAAGAGACCCAGTACTTC

len: 15
d_gene: -
v_gene: TRBV7-6
abundance: -
j_gene: TRBJ2-5
CDR3aa: CASSLSWGGQETQYF
CDR3nt: TGTGCCAGCAGCTTAAGTTGGGGGGGCCAGGAGACCCAGTACTTC

len: 19
d_gene: TRBD2
v_gene: TRBV7-3
abundance: -
j_gene: TRBJ2-5
CDR3aa: CASSEREGRAGGSQETQYF
CDR3nt: TGTGCCAGCAGCGAAAGAGAAGGGCGAGCGGGGGGCTCCCAAGAGACCCAGTACTTC

len: 16
d_gene: TRBD2
v_gene: TRBV5-1
abundance: -
j_gene: TRBJ2-1
CDR3aa: CASSGRLAGGHNEQFF
CDR3nt: TGCGCCAGCAGCGGGAGGCTAGCGGGGGGACACAATGAGCAGTTCTTC

len: 14
d_gene: -
v_gene: TRBV6-5
abundance: -
j_gene: TRBJ1-1
CDR3aa: CASSYIGWNTEAFF
CDR3nt: TGTGCCAGCAGTTACATCGGGTGGAACACTGAAGCTTTCTTT

len: 11
d_gene: -
v_gene: TRBV10-3
abundance: few
j_gene: TRBJ2-1
CDR3aa: CAISSFNEQFF
CDR3nt: TGTGCCATCAGCTCCTTTAATGAGCAGTTCTTC

len: 14
d_gene: TRBD1
v_gene: TRBV20-1
abundance: -
j_gene: TRBJ2-4
CDR3aa: CSATAGTGGTIQYF
CDR3nt: TGCAGTGCAACCGCCGGGACAGGGGGCACCATTCAGTACTTC

len: 14
d_gene: -
v_gene: TRBV18
abundance: -
j_gene: TRBJ1-1
CDR3aa: CASSSLRANTEAFF
CDR3nt: TGTGCCAGCTCGTCTCTTAGGGCTAACACTGAAGCTTTCTTT

len: 13
d_gene: -
v_gene: TRBV7-9
abundance: -
j_gene: TRBJ2-1
CDR3aa: CASSLPGHNQQFF
CDR3nt: TGTGCCAGCAGCTTACCTGGACATAATCAGCAGTTCTTC